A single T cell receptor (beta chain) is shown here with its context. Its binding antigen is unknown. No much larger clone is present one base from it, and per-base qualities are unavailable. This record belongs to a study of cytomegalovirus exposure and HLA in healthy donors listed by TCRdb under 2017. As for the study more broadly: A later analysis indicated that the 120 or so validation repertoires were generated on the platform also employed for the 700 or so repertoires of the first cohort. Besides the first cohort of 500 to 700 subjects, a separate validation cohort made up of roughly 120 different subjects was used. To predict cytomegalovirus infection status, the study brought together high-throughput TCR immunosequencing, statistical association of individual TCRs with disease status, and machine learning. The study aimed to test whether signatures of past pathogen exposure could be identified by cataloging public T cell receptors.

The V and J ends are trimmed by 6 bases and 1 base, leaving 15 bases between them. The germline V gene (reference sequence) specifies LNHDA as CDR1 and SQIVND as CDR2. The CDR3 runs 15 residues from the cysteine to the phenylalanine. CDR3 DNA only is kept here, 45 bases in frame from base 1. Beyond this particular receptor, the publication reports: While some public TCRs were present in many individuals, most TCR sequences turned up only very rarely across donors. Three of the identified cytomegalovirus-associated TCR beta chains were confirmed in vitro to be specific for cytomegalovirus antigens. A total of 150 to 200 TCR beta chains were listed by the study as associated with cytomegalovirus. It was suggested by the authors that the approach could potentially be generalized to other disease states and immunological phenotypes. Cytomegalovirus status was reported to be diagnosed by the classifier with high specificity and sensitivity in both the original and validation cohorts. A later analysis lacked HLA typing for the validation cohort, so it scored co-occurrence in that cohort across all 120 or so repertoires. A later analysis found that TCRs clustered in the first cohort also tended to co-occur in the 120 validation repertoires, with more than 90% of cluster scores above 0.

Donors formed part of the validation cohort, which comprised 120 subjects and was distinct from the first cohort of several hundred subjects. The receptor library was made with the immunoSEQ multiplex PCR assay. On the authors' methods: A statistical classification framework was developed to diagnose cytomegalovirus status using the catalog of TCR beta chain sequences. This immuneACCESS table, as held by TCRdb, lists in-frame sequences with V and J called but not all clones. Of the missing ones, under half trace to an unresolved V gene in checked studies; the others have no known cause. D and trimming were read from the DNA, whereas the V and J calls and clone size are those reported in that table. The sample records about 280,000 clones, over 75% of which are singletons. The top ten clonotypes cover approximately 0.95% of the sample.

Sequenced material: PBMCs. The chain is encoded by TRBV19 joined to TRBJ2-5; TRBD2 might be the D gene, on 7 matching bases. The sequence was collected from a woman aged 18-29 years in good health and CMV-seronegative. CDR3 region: CASRGRGGRQETQYF. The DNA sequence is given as TGTGCCAGTAGGGGCAGGGGAGGGCGCCAAGAGACCCAGTACTTC.